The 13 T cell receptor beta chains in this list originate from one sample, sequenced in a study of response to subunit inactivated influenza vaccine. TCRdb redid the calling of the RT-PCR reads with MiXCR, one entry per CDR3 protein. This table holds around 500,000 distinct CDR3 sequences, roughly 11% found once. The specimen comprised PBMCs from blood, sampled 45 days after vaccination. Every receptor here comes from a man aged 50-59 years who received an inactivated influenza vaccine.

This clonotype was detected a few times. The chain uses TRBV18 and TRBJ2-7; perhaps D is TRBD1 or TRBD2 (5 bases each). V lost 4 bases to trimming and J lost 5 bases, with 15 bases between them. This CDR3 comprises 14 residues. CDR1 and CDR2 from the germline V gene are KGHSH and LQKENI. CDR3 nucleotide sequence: TGTGCCAGCTCACTTAATTGGGGGTCGGACGAGCAGTACTTC. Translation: CASSLNWGSDEQYF.

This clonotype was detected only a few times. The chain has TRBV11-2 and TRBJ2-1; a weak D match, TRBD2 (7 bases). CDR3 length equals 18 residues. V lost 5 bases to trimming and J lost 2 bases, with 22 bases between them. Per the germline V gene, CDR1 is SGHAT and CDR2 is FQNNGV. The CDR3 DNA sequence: TGTGCCAGCAGCCCAGGCTCGCGGGGGCAGGTGCCCTACAATGAGCAGTTCTTC. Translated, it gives CASSPGSRGQVPYNEQFF.

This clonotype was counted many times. The CDR3 bases are TGCAGCGCCGCGCCGGTGACCGGGGAGCTGTTTTTT. Translation gives CSAAPVTGELFF. The J gene is TRBJ2-2, the V gene TRBV29-1, with D unresolved. CDR3 length: 12 residues. Trimming removed 7 bases at V and 5 bases at J, with 11 bases between. The germline V gene encodes CDR1 SQVTM and CDR2 ANQGSEA.

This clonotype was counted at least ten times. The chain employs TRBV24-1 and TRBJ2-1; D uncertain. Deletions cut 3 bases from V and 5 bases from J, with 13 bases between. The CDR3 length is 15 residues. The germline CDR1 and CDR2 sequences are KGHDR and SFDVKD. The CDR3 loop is CATSDTYKAHNEQFF. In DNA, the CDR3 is TGTGCCACCAGTGATACCTACAAGGCCCACAATGAGCAGTTCTTC.

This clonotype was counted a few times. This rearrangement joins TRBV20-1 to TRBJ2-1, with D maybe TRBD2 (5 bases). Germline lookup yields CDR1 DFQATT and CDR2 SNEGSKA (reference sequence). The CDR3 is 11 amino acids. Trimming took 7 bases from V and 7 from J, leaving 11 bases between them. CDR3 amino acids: CSGKLGNEQFF. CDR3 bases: TGCAGTGGAAAACTAGGGAATGAGCAGTTCTTC.

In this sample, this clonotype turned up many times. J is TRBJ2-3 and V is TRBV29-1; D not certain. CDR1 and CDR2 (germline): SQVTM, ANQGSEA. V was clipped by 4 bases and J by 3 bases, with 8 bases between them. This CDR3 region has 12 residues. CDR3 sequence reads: CSVGAQTDTQYF. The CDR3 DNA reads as TGCAGCGTTGGAGCGCAGACAGATACGCAGTATTTT.

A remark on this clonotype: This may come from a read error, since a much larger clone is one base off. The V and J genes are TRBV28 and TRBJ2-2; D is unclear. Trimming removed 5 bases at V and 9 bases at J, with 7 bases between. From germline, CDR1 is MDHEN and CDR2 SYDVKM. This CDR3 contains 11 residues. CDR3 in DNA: TGTGCCAGCAGTGAATACCGGGAGCTGTTTTTT. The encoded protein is CASSEYRELFF.

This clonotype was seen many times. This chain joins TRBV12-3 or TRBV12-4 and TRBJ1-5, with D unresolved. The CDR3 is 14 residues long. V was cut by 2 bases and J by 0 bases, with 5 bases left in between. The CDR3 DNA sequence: TGTGCCAGCAGTTTAAGGTATAGCAATCAGCCCCAGCATTTT. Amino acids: CASSLRYSNQPQHF.

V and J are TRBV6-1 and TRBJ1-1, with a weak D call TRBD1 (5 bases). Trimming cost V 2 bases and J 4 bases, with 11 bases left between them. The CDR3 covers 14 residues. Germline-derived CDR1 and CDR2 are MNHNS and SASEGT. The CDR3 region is CASSEIPGPTEAFF. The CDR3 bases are TGTGCCAGCAGTGAAATTCCGGGACCCACTGAAGCTTTCTTT.

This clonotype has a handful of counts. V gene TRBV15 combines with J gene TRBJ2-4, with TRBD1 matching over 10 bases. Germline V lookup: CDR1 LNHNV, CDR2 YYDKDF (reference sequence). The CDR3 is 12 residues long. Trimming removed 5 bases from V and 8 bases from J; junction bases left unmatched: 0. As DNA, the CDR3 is TGTGCCACCAGCGGACAGGGGGACATTCAGTACTTC. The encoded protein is CATSGQGDIQYF.

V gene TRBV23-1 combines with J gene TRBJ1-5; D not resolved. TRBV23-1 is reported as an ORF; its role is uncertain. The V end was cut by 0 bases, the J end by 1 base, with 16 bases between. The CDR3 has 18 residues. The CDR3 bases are TGCGCCAGCAGTCAATCGAGGAAGGGCCCCCGAAGCAATCAGCCCCAGCATTTT. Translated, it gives CASSQSRKGPRSNQPQHF.

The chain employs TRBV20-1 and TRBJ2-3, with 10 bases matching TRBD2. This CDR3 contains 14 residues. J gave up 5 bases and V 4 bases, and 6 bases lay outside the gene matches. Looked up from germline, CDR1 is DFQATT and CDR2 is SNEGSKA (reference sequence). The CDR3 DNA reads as TGCAGTGCTAACAAGCGGGAGGGGAAAGATACGCAGTATTTT. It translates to CSANKREGKDTQYF.

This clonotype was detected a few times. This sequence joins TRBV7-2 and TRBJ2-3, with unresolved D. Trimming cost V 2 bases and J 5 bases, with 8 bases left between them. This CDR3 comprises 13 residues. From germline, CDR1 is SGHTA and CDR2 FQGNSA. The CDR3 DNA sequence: TGTGCCAGCAGCTTAAATTCCGGAGATACGCAGTATTTT. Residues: CASSLNSGDTQYF. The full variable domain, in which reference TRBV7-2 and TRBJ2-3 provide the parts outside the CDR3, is GAGVSQSPSNKVTEKGKDVELRCDPISGHTALYWYRQSLGQGLEFLIYFQGNSAPDKSGLPSDRFSAERTGGSVSTLTIQRTQQEDSAVYLCASSLNSGDTQYFGPGTRLTVL.